This TCR beta chain comes out of a study of cytomegalovirus exposure and HLA in healthy donors. This clone was picked up a small number of times. Antigen unknown. Study-wide points: Prior analysis indicated that the majority of TCR beta V segments exhibited productivity approximately 87% or approximately 30% of the time. Association of fewer than 20,000 TCR beta sequences with HLA alleles was found at 0.05 false discovery rate in a later analysis.

PCR was performed using 60 Vbeta and 13 Jbeta primers. Produced via immunoSEQ multiplex PCR; TCRdb's table is partial and in-frame only. The sample gives some 140,000 clones, roughly 80% of which show up once; more than 10% is in the top ten. The sequencing input was PBMCs. This clonotype was obtained from a man younger than 45 in good health and CMV-seropositive.

The CDR3 nucleotides are TGTGCCAGCGAGCAGGGGGACCTTTACACAGATACGCAGTATTTT. It specifies CASEQGDLYTDTQYF. The rearrangement joins TRBV2 to TRBJ2-3; 7 bases map to TRBD1. The CDR3 loop spans 15 amino acids. The V gene's germline CDR1 is SNHLY and CDR2 FYNNEI. V shed 8 bases, J shed 2 bases, and the junction held 10 bases outside the gene matches.